This T cell receptor beta chain was obtained from a study of HIV-infected children after antiretroviral therapy interruption. About the study: Children were on planned treatment interruption or continuous treatment.

The treatment: PENTA 11 planned treatment interruption arm or continuous ART arm. This clonotype was counted ten times or more. The TCR library was built from RNA with a 3' RACE protocol and unique molecular identifiers. Via MiXCR, TCRdb re-called the 3' RACE reads, giving one row per CDR3 protein. The table shows fewer than 100,000 distinct CDR3 sequences, with 6.9% occurring only once. This CDR3 is 15 amino acids long. Germline CDR1 and CDR2: LNHDA and SQIVND (reference sequence). V lost 5 bases, J lost 2 bases, and 6 bases stayed unmatched. V gene TRBV19 combines with J gene TRBJ2-5, with 9 bases matching TRBD1. Source: CD45RA+ CD4+ T cells from PBMCs, pooled from several time points, taken from a donor given antiretroviral therapy, either interrupted or continuous. Subset meaning: naive CD4+ CD45RA+ CD45RO- T cells. This sequence was found in a pool of human donors with HIV. In DNA form, the CDR3 reads TGTGCCAGTAGTGATCGTGGGACAGGGCAAGAGACCCAGTACTTC. Translating it yields CASSDRGTGQETQYF.